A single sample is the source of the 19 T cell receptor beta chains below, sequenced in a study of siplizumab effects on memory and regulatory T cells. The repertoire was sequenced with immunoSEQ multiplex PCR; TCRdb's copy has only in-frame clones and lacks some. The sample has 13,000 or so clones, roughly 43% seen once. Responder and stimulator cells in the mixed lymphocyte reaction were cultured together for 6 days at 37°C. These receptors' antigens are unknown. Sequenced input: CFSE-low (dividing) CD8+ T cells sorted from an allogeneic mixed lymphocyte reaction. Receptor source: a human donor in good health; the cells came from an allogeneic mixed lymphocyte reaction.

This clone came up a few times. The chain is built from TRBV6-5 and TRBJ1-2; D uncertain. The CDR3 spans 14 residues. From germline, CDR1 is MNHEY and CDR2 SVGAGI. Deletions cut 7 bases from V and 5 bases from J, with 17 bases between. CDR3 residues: CASIREGIGYGYTF. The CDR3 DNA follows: TGTGCCAGCATAAGGGAGGGAATCGGATATGGCTACACCTTC.

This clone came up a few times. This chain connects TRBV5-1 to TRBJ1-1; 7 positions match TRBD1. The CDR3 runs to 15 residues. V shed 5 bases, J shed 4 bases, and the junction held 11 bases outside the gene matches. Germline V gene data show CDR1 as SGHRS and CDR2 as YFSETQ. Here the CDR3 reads CASSMTRDSGTEAFF. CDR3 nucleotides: TGCGCCAGCAGTATGACCCGGGACAGCGGCACTGAAGCTTTCTTT.

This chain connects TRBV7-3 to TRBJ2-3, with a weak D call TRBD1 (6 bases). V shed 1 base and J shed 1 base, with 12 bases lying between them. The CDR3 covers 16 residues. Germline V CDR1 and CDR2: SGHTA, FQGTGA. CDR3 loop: CASSLNQGLGTDTQYF. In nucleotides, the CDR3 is TGTGCCAGCAGCTTAAACCAGGGGCTGGGCACAGATACGCAGTATTTT.

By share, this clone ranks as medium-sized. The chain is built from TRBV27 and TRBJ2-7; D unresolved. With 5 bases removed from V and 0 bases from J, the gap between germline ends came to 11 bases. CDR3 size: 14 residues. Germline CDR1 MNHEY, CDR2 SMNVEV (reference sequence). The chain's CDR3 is CASSIGRSSYEQYF. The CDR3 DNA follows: TGTGCCAGCAGTATCGGACGGAGCTCCTACGAGCAGTACTTC.

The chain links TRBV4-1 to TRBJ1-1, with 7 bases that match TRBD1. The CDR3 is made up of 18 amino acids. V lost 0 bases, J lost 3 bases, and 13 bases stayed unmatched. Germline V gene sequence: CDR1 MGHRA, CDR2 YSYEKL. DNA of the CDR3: TGCGCCAGCAGCCAAGATTGGGGACAGCGACCCGAGTACACTGAAGCTTTCTTT. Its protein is CASSQDWGQRPEYTEAFF.

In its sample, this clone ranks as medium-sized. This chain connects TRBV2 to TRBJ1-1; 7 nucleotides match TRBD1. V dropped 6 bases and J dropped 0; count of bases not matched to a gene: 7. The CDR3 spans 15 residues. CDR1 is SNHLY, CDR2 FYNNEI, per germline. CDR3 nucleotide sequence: TGTGCCAGCAGAGAGCAACAGGGGATGAACACTGAAGCTTTCTTT. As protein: CASREQQGMNTEAFF.

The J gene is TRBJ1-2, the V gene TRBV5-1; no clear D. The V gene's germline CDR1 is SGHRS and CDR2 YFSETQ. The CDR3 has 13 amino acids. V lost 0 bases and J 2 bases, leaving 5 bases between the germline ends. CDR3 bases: TGCGCCAGCAGCTTGGTCGCCAACTATGGCTACACCTTC. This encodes CASSLVANYGYTF.

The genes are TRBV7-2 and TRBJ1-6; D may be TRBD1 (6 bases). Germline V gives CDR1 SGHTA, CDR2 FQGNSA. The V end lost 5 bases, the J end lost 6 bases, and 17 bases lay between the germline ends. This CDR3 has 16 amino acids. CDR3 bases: TGTGCCAGCAGCCCGCCCTACAGGGAGCTTAATTCACCCCTCCACTTT. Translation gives CASSPPYRELNSPLHF.

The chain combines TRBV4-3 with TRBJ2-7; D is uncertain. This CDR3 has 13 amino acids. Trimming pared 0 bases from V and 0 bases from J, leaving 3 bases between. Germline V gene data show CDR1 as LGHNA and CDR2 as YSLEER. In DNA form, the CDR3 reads TGCGCCAGCAGCCAAGATCGCTCCTACGAGCAGTACTTC. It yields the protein CASSQDRSYEQYF.

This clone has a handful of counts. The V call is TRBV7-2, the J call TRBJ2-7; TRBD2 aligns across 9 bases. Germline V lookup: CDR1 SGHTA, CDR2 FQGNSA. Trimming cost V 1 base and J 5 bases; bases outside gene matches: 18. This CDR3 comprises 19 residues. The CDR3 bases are TGTGCCAGCAGCTTAGACCGGGACGGGACGCTAGCGGGGCTGAACGAGCAGTACTTC. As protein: CASSLDRDGTLAGLNEQYF.

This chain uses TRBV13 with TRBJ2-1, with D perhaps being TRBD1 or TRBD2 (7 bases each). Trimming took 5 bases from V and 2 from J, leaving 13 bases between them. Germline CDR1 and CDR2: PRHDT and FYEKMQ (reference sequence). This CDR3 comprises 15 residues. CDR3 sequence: CASSLRGGTYNEQFF. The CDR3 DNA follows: TGTGCCAGCAGCCTCAGGGGGGGTACCTACAATGAGCAGTTCTTC.

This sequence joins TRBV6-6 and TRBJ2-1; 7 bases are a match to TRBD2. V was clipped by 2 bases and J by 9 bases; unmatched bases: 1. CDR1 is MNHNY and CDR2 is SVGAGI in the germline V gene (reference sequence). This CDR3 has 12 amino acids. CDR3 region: CASSYTSVEQFF. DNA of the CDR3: TGTGCCAGCAGTTACACTAGCGTTGAGCAGTTCTTC.

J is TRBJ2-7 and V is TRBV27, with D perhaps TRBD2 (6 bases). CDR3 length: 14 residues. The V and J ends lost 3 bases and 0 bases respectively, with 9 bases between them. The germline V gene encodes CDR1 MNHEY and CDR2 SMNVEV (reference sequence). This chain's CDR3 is CASSFSGSSYEQYF. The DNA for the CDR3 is TGTGCCAGCAGTTTTAGCGGAAGCTCCTACGAGCAGTACTTC.

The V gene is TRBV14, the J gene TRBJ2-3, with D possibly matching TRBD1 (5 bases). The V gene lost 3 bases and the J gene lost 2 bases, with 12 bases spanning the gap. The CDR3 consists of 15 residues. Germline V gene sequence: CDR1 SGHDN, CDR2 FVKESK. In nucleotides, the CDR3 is TGTGCCAGCAGCCAGGAGACAGTCTTCACAGATACGCAGTATTTT. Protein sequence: CASSQETVFTDTQYF.

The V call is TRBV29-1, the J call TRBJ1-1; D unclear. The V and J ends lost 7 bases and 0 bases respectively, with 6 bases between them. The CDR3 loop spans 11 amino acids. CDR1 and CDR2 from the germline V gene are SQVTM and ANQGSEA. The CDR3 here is CSAGLNTEAFF. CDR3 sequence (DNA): TGCAGCGCCGGACTGAACACTGAAGCTTTCTTT. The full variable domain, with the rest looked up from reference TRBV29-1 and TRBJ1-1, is SAVISQKPSRDICQRGTSLTIQCQVDSQVTMMFWYRQQPGQSLTLIATANQGSEATYESGFVIDKFPISRPNLTFSTLTVSNMSPEDSSIYLCSAGLNTEAFFGQGTRLTVV.

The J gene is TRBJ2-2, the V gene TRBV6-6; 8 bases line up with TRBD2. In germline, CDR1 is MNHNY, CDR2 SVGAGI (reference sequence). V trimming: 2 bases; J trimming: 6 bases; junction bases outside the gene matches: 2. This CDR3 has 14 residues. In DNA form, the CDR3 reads TGTGCCAGCAGTTACAATAGCGGGGCCGGGGAGCTGTTTTTT. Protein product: CASSYNSGAGELFF.

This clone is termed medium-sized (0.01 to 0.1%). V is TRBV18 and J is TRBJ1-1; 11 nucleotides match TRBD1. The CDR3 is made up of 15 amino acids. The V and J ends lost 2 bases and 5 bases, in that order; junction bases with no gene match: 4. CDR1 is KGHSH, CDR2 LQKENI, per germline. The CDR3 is CASSPGGQGVTEAFF. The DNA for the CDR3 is TGTGCCAGCTCACCAGGGGGACAGGGGGTAACTGAAGCTTTCTTT.

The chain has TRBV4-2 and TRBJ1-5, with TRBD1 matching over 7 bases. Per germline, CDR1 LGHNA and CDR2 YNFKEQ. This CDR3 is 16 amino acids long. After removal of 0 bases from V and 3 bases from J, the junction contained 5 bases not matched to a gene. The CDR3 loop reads CASSQDVQGVNQPQHF. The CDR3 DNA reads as TGTGCCAGCAGCCAAGATGTGCAGGGGGTCAATCAGCCCCAGCATTTT.

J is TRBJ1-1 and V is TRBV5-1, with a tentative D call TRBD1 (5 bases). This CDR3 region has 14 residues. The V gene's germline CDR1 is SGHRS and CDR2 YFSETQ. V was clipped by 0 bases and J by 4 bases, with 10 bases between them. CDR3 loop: CASSLVGDVTEAFF. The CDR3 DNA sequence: TGCGCCAGCAGCTTGGTCGGGGACGTCACTGAAGCTTTCTTT.